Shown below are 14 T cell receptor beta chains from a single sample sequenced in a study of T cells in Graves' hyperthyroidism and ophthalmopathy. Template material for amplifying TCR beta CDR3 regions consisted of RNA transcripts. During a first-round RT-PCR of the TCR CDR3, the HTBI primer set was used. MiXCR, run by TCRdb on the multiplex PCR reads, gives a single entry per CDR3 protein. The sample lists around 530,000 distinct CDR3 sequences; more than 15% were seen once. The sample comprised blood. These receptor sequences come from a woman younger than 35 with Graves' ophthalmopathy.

CDR3 bases: TGCAGCGTTGAAGAGGGGGTCCCCTACGAGCAGTACTTC. This translates into CSVEEGVPYEQYF. The chain links TRBV29-1 to TRBJ2-7; D could derive from TRBD1 or TRBD2 (5 bases each). CDR3 length: 13 amino acids. V lost 0 bases and J 2 bases, leaving 8 bases between the germline ends. The germline gives CDR1 SQVTM, CDR2 ANQGSEA.

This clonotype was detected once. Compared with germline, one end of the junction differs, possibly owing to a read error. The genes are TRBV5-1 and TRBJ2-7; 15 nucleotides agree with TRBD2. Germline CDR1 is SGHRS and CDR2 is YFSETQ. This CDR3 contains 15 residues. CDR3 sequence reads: CASSAGLAGGYELYF. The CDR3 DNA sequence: TGCGCCAGCAGCGCGGGACTAGCGGGAGGCTACGAGCTGTACTTC.

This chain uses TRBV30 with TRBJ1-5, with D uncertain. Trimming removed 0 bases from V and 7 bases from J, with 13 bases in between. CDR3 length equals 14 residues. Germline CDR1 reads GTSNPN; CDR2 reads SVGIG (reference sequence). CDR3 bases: TGTGCCTGGAGTGTGGGGTTGGCAGGACAGCCCCAGCATTTT. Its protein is CAWSVGLAGQPQHF.

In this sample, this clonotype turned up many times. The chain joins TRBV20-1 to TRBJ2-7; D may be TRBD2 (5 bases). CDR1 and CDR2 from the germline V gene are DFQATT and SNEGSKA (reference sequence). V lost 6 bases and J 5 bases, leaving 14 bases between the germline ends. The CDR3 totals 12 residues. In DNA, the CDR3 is TGCAGTGCAACGGACGGAGGAAACGAGCAGTACTTC. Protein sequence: CSATDGGNEQYF.

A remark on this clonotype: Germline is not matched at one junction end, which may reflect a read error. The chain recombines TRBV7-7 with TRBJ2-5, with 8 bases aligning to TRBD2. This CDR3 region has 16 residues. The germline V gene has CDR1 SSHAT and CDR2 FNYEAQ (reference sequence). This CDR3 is CASSLAPGGVRETQYF. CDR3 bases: TGTGCTAGCAGCTTAGCGCCGGGGGGGGTACGTGAGACCCAGTACTTC.

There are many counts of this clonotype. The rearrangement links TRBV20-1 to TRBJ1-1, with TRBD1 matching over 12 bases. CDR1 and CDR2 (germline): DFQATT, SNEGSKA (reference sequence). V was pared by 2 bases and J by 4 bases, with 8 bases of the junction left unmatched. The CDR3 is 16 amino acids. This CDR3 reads CSARPSGQGAGTEAFF. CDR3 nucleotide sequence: TGCAGTGCTAGACCGTCGGGACAGGGGGCTGGCACTGAAGCTTTCTTT.

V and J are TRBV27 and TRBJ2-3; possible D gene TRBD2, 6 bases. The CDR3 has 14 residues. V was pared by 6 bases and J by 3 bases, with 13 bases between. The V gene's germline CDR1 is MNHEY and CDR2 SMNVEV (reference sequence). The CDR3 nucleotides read TGTGCCAGCAGGGACTGGGGGAGGACAGATACGCAGTATTTT. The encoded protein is CASRDWGRTDTQYF.

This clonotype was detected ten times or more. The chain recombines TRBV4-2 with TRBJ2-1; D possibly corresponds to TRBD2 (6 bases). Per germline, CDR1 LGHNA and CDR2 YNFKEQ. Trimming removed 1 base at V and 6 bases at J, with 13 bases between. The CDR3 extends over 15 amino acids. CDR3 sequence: CASSQVGGTFNEQFF. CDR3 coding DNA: TGTGCCAGCAGCCAAGTTGGAGGGACCTTCAATGAGCAGTTCTTC.

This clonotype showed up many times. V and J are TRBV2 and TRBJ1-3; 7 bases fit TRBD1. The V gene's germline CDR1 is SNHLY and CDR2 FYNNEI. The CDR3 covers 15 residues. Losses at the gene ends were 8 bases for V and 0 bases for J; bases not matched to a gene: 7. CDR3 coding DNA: TGTGCCAGCGATAAGGACAGGAACTCTGGAAACACCATATATTTT. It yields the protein CASDKDRNSGNTIYF. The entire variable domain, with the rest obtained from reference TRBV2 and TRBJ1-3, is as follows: EPEVTQTPSHQVTQMGQEVILRCVPISNHLYFYWYRQILGQKVEFLVSFYNNEISEKSEIFDDQFSVERPDGSNFTLKIRSTKLEDSAMYFCASDKDRNSGNTIYFGEGSWLTVV.

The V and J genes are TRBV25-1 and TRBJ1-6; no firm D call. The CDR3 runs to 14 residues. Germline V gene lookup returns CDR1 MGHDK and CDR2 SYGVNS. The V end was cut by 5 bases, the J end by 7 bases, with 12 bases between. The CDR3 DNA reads TGTGCCAGCAGTCTTGGGATGAGGAATTCACCCCTCCACTTT. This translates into CASSLGMRNSPLHF.

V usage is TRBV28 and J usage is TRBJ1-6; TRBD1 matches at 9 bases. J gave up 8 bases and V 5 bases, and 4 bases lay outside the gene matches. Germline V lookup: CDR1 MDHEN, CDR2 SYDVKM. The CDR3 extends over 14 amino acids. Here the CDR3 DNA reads TGTGCCAGCAGTCGGGACAGGGCAGATTCACCCCTCCACTTT. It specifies CASSRDRADSPLHF.

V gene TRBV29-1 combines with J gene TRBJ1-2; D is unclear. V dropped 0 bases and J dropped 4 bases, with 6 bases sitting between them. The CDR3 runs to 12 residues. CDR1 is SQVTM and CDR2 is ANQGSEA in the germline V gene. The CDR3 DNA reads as TGCAGCGTTGAAGACAAGACCTATGGCTACACCTTC. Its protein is CSVEDKTYGYTF. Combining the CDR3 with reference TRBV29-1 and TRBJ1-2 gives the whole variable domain SAVISQKPSRDICQRGTSLTIQCQVDSQVTMMFWYRQQPGQSLTLIATANQGSEATYESGFVIDKFPISRPNLTFSTLTVSNMSPEDSSIYLCSVEDKTYGYTFGSGTRLTVV.

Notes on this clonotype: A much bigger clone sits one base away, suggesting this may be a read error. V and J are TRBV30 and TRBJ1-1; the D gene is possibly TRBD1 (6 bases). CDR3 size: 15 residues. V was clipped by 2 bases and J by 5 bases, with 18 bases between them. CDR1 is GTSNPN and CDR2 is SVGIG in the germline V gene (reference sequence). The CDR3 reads CAWSIVGGRVTEAFF. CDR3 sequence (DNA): TGTGCCTGGAGTATCGTAGGGGGACGTGTGACTGAAGCTTTCTTT.

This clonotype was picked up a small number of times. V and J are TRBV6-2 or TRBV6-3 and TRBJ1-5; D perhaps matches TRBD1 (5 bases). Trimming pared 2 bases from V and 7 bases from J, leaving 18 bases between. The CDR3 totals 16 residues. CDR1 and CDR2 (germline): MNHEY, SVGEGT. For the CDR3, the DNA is TGTGCCAGCAGTTACGGGGGGGGGGGGTCGGGACAGCCCCAGCATTTT. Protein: CASSYGGGGSGQPQHF.